One and the same sample provided the 14 T cell receptor beta chains below, sequenced in a study of blood T cell repertoires in COVID-19. The method was immunoSEQ multiplex PCR; TCRdb's version includes in-frame clones alone and lacks a portion of them. The table has around 200,000 clones, 85% to 90% seen once; the top ten hold roughly 9.8%. Sequenced: peripheral blood. The receptors derive from a woman in her fifties or sixties with COVID-19, enrolled during active disease.

The J gene is TRBJ1-5, the V gene TRBV5-6; 7 nucleotides match TRBD1. The CDR3 is made up of 14 amino acids. V lost 4 bases, J lost 3 bases, and 4 bases stayed unmatched. Germline CDR1 reads SGHDT; CDR2 reads YYEEEE. The CDR3 DNA follows: TGTGCCAGCAGCGAGACAGGGTTCAATCAGCCCCAGCATTTT. Amino acids: CASSETGFNQPQHF.

The CDR3 DNA sequence: TGTGCCAGCAGTTACTTGGACAGTGGCGCTGCTTTTCCGGAGCAGTACTTC. This translates into CASSYLDSGAAFPEQYF. V is TRBV6-2 or TRBV6-3 and J is TRBJ2-7; a possible D gene is TRBD1 (6 bases). The germline V gene has CDR1 MNHEY and CDR2 SVGEGT. The CDR3 runs to 17 residues. Trimming cost V 1 base and J 7 bases, with 23 bases left between them.

The chain is built from TRBV6-5 and TRBJ1-5, with 8 bases that match TRBD1. There are 14 residues in the CDR3. Germline loops: CDR1 MNHEY, CDR2 SVGAGI. Losses at the gene ends were 6 bases for V and 5 bases for J; bases not matched to a gene: 6. This CDR3 is CASRITGGDQPQHF. The CDR3 DNA reads as TGTGCCAGCAGGATCACAGGGGGAGATCAGCCCCAGCATTTT.

This rearrangement joins TRBV3-1 (or the pseudogene TRBV3-2) to TRBJ2-7; 7 nucleotides align to TRBD2. Germline trimming cut 4 bases from V and 5 bases from J; bases unmatched to any gene: 11. This CDR3 region has 15 residues. Germline V gives CDR1 LGHDT, CDR2 YNNKEL (reference sequence). The DNA for the CDR3 is TGTGCCAGCAGCCTCGGTGGGGGAGGGCCTCACGAGCAGTACTTC. Protein sequence: CASSLGGGGPHEQYF.

The V and J genes are TRBV28 and TRBJ1-2; D is ambiguous. The germline V and J ends were trimmed by 3 bases and 7 bases, with 18 bases remaining between them. This CDR3 region has 15 residues. CDR1 is MDHEN, CDR2 SYDVKM, per germline. In nucleotides, the CDR3 is TGTGCCAGCAGTTTGCCCGGTAGCTCTCCGGGTGGCTACACCTTC. Translated: CASSLPGSSPGGYTF.

This chain uses TRBV4-3 with TRBJ1-2, with D perhaps matching TRBD1 (6 bases). Per germline, CDR1 LGHNA and CDR2 YSLEER. The CDR3 extends over 16 amino acids. The ends were cut back, 1 base at V and 4 bases at J, with 16 bases in the middle. The CDR3 sequence is CASSQVSGASGYGYTF. Written as DNA, the CDR3 is TGCGCCAGCAGCCAAGTCTCAGGGGCCTCTGGCTATGGCTACACCTTC.

This chain connects TRBV6-5 to TRBJ1-3; 7 nucleotides line up with TRBD1. The CDR3 length is 15 residues. Germline values: CDR1 MNHEY, CDR2 SVGAGI. Germline trimming cut 5 bases from V and 8 bases from J; bases unmatched to any gene: 12. The CDR3 coding sequence is TGTGCCAGCAGTCCGCTGACAGGGACCGGGGACACCATATATTTT. The encoded protein is CASSPLTGTGDTIYF.

The chain links TRBV5-3 to TRBJ1-1; TRBD1 matches 8 bases. TRBV5-3 qualifies as an ORF whose function is uncertain. This CDR3 is built from 19 residues. The V and J ends lost 4 bases and 0 bases, in that order; junction bases with no gene match: 17. For the CDR3, the DNA is TGTGCCAGAAGCCTACAAGACAGGGGAGGGGCTGGCTTGAACACTGAAGCTTTCTTT. Translated: CARSLQDRGGAGLNTEAFF.

J is TRBJ2-1 and V is TRBV2; TRBD2 agrees at 11 bases. CDR1 is SNHLY and CDR2 is FYNNEI in the germline V gene. V was clipped by 7 bases and J by 2 bases; unmatched bases: 7. The CDR3 consists of 16 residues. The CDR3 loop is CASNSLAGGAYNEQFF. The CDR3 coding sequence is TGTGCCAGCAATTCCCTAGCGGGAGGCGCCTACAATGAGCAGTTCTTC.

This clone was picked up one time. The V gene is TRBV20-1, the J gene TRBJ2-7; no firm D call. The CDR3 spans 13 residues. Trimming removed 3 bases at V and 1 base at J, with 10 bases between. From germline, CDR1 is DFQATT and CDR2 SNEGSKA (reference sequence). The CDR3 sequence: CSASMVASYEQYF. The CDR3 DNA reads TGCAGTGCTAGTATGGTAGCTTCCTACGAGCAGTACTTC.

The rearrangement links TRBV24-1 to TRBJ1-1, with D hard to call. CDR3 size: 15 residues. CDR1 is KGHDR and CDR2 is SFDVKD in the germline V gene. Trimming pared 1 base from V and 0 bases from J, leaving 8 bases between. For the CDR3, the DNA is TGTGCCACCAGTGATTTCGACACCATGAACACTGAAGCTTTCTTT. Its protein product is CATSDFDTMNTEAFF.

This rearrangement joins TRBV15 to TRBJ1-2; 8 positions agree with TRBD1. The germline V gene encodes CDR1 LNHNV and CDR2 YYDKDF (reference sequence). The V and J ends lost 5 bases and 5 bases, in that order; junction bases with no gene match: 4. The CDR3 contains 13 residues. CDR3: CATSRTGRYGYTF. CDR3 DNA: TGTGCCACCAGCCGGACAGGGCGGTATGGCTACACCTTC.

The chain is built from TRBV5-1 and TRBJ2-1, with 8 bases identical to TRBD2. CDR1 is SGHRS, CDR2 YFSETQ, per germline. Germline trimming cut 1 base from V and 4 bases from J; bases unmatched to any gene: 7. The CDR3 has 16 amino acids. The DNA for the CDR3 is TGCGCCAGCAGCTTGATCAGCGGGAGAGGGTACAATGAGCAGTTCTTC. Its protein product is CASSLISGRGYNEQFF.

The table lists this clone with a count of one. The CDR3 spells CASSSLGLAGGETQYF. The CDR3 region has the DNA TGTGCCAGCAGTTCACTCGGACTAGCGGGAGGCGAGACCCAGTACTTC. The chain couples TRBV28 to TRBJ2-5; TRBD2 agrees at 14 bases. With V trimmed by 4 bases and J by 5 bases, 6 bases remained unmatched. CDR1 and CDR2 from the germline V gene are MDHEN and SYDVKM. The CDR3 runs 16 residues.